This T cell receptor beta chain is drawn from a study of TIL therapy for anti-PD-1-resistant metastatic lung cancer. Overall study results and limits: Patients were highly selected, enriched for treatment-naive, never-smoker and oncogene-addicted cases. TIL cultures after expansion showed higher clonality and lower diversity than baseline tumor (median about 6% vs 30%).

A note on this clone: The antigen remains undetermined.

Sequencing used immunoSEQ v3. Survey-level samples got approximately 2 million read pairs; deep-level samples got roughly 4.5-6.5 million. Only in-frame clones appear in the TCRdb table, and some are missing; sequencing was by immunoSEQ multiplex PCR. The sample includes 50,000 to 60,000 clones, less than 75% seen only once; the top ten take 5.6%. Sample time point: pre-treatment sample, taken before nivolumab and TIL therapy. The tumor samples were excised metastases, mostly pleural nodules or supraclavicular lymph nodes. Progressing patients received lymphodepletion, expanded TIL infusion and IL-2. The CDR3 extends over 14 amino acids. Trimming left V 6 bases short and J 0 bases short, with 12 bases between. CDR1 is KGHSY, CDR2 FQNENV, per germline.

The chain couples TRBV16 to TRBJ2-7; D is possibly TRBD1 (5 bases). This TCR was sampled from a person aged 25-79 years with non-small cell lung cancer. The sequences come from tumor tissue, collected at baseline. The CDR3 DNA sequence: TGTGCCAGCAGTCTTGGGGCAAACTCCTACGAGCAGTACTTC. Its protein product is CASSLGANSYEQYF.